This T cell receptor beta chain was captured by sequencing in a study of identical twins. This clonotype appeared a few times. The CDR3 is 20 residues long. Germline trimming cut 0 bases from V and 2 bases from J; bases unmatched to any gene: 14. Germline V CDR1 and CDR2: LGHNA, YSLEER. One entry per CDR3 protein, called by TCRdb with MiXCR from the 5' RACE reads. The data hold about 720,000 distinct CDR3 sequences, with 8.6% observed a single time. Another study also made use of these data, one on yellow fever vaccine responses in identical twins.

The V call is TRBV4-3, the J call TRBJ2-4; 9 bases match TRBD1. The sequence derives from a woman between 18 and 29 years old in good health. Sequencing was done on a sample of PBMCs. CDR3 region: CASSQEIGLVGQGSKNIQYF. DNA for the CDR3: TGCGCCAGCAGCCAAGAGATCGGGTTGGTAGGACAGGGGTCCAAAAACATTCAGTACTTC.